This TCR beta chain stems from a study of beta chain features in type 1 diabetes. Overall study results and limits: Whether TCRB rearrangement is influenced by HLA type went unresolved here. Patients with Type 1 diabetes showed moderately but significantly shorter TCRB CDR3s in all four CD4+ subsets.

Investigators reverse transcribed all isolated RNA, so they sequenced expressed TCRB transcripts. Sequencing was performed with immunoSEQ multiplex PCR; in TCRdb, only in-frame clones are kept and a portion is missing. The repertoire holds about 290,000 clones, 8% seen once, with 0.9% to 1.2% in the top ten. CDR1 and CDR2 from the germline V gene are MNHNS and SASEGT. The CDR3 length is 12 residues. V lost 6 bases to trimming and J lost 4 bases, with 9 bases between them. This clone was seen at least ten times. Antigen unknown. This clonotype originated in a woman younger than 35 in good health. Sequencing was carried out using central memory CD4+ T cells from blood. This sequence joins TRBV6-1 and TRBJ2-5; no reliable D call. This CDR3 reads CASRGTGETQYF. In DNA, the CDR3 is TGTGCCAGCAGAGGCACCGGAGAGACCCAGTACTTC.